This T cell receptor beta chain was recorded in a study of blood T cell repertoires in COVID-19. Germline trimming cut 4 bases from V and 2 bases from J; bases unmatched to any gene: 2. The germline V gene encodes CDR1 MNHEY and CDR2 SVGEGT. This CDR3 has 14 residues. Clones were read by immunoSEQ multiplex PCR, and TCRdb kept only the in-frame ones, dropping some. Of some 270,000 clones in the sample, more than 75% were seen once. The TCR comes from a woman aged 55-70 years who had recovered from COVID-19. The chain carries TRBV6-2 or TRBV6-3 and TRBJ2-1; 7 nucleotides line up with TRBD1. What was sequenced was peripheral blood. This CDR3 reads CASSWGQPYNEQFF. As DNA, the CDR3 is TGTGCCAGCAGTTGGGGACAGCCCTACAATGAGCAGTTCTTC.